These 9 T cell receptor beta chains share one sample of origin, sequenced in a study of human T cells and chemical hapten exposure. MiXCR, applied by TCRdb to the RACE reads, yields one record per CDR3 protein. The sample holds approximately 92,000 distinct CDR3 sequences, roughly 10% seen once. The time point denotes: patch test 2, 6 weeks after DPC sensitization. The treatment denotes: therapeutic diphenylcyclopropenone sensitization with weekly scalp DPC. Sequencing used whole blood, obtained in connection with sensitization to the hapten diphenylcyclopropenone (DPC). The receptors were gathered from a woman aged 40 to 50 with alopecia areata. Some clones in this sample may be carry-over from other donors' samples.

Many counts were recorded for this clonotype. This sequence joins TRBV19 and TRBJ2-1; the match to TRBD1 covers 7 bases. The CDR3 is 15 amino acids. V shed 5 bases and J 8 bases; nucleotides not matched to a gene: 12. Germline V gene lookup returns CDR1 LNHDA and CDR2 SQIVND (reference sequence). The CDR3 sequence is CASSQGQQGRYEQFF. The CDR3 DNA follows: TGTGCCAGTAGTCAGGGACAGCAAGGGCGGTATGAGCAGTTCTTC.

This clonotype was recorded at least ten times. This chain joins TRBV20-1 and TRBJ2-6, with 9 bases that match TRBD1. With V trimmed by 5 bases and J by 2 bases, 10 bases remained unmatched. Germline V gene sequence: CDR1 DFQATT, CDR2 SNEGSKA (reference sequence). The CDR3 extends over 17 amino acids. CDR3 in amino acids: CSASPLQGAAGANVLTF. The CDR3 nucleotides read TGCAGTGCTTCCCCATTACAGGGGGCGGCTGGGGCCAACGTCCTGACTTTC.

The gene calls are TRBV25-1 and TRBJ2-5, with 8 bases aligning to TRBD1. Germline V gene data show CDR1 as MGHDK and CDR2 as SYGVNS. V shed 9 bases and J 5 bases; nucleotides not matched to a gene: 5. CDR3 size: 12 residues. The CDR3 DNA sequence: TGTGCCAGTAATACAGGGGGTGAGACCCAGTACTTC. Amino acids: CASNTGGETQYF. The full variable domain, rest sourced from reference TRBV25-1 and TRBJ2-5, is EADIYQTPRYLVIGTGKKITLECSQTMGHDKMYWYQQDPGMELHLIHYSYGVNSTEKGDLSSESTVSRIRTEHFPLTLESARPSHTSQYLCASNTGGETQYFGPGTRLLVL.

The chain couples TRBV29-1 to TRBJ1-2, with 7 nucleotides matching TRBD1. The CDR3 is 14 amino acids. The trim removed 6 bases at V and 4 bases at J, leaving 11 bases unmatched. The germline CDR1 and CDR2 sequences are SQVTM and ANQGSEA. The CDR3 nucleotides read TGCAGCGTGCTTGGGGGGGACAGATCCTATGGCTACACCTTC. Encoded protein: CSVLGGDRSYGYTF.

CDR3 region: CASSLPSPSQETQYF. The DNA for the CDR3 is TGTGCCAGCAGCCTACCGTCCCCCTCCCAAGAGACCCAGTACTTC. The V gene is TRBV3-1, the J gene TRBJ2-5, with no clear D. Trimming took 4 bases from V and 1 from J, leaving 13 bases between them. There are 15 residues in the CDR3. Germline assignment: CDR1 LGHDT and CDR2 YNNKEL (reference sequence).

This clonotype came up a few times. The chain uses TRBV27 and TRBJ2-2, with D perhaps given as TRBD1 or TRBD2 (5 bases each). The V gene lost 2 bases and the J gene lost 3 bases, with 7 bases spanning the gap. The CDR3 has 14 residues. Germline V lookup: CDR1 MNHEY, CDR2 SMNVEV (reference sequence). The DNA of the CDR3 is TGTGCCAGCAGTTTAGGGGGTTACACCGGGGAGCTGTTTTTT. Its protein product is CASSLGGYTGELFF.

Ten or more counts support this clonotype. The gene calls are TRBV20-1 and TRBJ2-1; D gene ambiguous. Trimming pared 6 bases from V and 10 bases from J, leaving 10 bases between. CDR3 length: 10 amino acids. The germline gives CDR1 DFQATT, CDR2 SNEGSKA (reference sequence). The CDR3 region has the DNA TGCAGTGCCCCCGAAGCGGAGCAGTTCTTC. Residues: CSAPEAEQFF.

This clonotype has at least ten counts. This chain links TRBV7-9 with TRBJ2-7; D ambiguous. Trimming pared 5 bases from V and 3 bases from J, leaving 14 bases between. Germline CDR1 SEHNR, CDR2 FQNEAQ (reference sequence). CDR3 length: 14 residues. This CDR3 reads CASSPGLDYYEQYF. The DNA for the CDR3 is TGTGCCAGCAGCCCAGGCCTAGATTACTACGAGCAGTACTTC.

Points on this clonotype: At one boundary the junction diverges from the germline segment, which might be a read error. This chain connects TRBV28 to TRBJ2-1; TRBD1 matches at 9 bases. The CDR3 loop spans 16 amino acids. Germline values: CDR1 MDHEN, CDR2 SYDVKM. As DNA, the CDR3 is TGTGCCAGCACTTTAGGACAGGGGTTTGGGTACAATGAGCAGTTCTTC. As protein: CASTLGQGFGYNEQFF.